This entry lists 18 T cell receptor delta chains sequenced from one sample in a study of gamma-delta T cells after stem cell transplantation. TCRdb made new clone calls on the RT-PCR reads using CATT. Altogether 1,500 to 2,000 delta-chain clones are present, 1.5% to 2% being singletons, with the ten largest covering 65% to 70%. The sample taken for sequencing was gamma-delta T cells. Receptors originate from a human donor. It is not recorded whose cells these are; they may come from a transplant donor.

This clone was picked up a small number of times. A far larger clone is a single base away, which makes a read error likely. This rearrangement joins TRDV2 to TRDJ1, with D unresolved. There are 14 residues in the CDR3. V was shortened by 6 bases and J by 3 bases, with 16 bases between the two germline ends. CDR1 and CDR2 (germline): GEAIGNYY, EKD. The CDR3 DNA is TGTGCCTGTCACGACATAACCCACGCCGATAAACTCATCTTT. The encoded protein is CACHDITHADKLIF.

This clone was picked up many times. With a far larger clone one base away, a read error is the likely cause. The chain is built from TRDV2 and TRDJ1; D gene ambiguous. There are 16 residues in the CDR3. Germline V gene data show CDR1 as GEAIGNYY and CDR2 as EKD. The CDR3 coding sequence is TGTGCCTGTGACACCGTCGGCCTGGAGTTGGGCGATAAACTCACCTTT. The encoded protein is CACDTVGLELGDKLTF.

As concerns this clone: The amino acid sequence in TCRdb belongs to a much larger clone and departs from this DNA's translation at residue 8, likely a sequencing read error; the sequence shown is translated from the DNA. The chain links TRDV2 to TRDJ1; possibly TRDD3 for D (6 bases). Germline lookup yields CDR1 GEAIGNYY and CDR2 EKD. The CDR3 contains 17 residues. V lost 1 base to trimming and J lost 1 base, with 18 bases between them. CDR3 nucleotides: TGTGCCTGTGACACACTGGGACTCCCCCAAGGCACCGATAAACTCATCTTT. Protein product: CACDTLGLPQGTDKLIF.

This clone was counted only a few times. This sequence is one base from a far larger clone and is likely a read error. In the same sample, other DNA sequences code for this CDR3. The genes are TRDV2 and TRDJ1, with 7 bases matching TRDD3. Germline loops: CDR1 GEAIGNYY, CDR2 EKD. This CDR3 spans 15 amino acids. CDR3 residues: CACDPWGSHTDKLIF. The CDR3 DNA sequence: TGTGCCTGTGACCCCTGGGGGTCTCACACCGATAAACTCATCTTC.

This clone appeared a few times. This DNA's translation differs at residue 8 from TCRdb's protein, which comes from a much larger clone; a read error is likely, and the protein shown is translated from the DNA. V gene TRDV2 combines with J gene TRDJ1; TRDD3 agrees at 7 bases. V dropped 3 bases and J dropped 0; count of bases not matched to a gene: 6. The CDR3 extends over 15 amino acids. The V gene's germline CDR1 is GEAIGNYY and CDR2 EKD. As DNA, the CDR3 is TGTGCCTGTGACCCCTGGGGGCCTCACACCGATAAACTCATCTTT. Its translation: CACDPWGPHTDKLIF.

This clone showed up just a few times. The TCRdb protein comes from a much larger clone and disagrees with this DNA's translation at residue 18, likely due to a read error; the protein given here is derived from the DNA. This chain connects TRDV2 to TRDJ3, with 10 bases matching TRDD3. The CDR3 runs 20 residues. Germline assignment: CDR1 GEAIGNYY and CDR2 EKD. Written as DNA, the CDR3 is TGTGCCTGTGACACCGGGACTGGGGGATTCCCTTCCTGGGACACCCGACAGGTGTTTTTC. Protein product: CACDTGTGGFPSWDTRQVFF.

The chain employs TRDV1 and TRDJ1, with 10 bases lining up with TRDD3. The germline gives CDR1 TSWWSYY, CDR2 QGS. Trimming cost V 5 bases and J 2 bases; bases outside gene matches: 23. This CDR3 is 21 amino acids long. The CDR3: CALGIDTGGSHKLFVTDKLIF. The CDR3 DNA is TGTGCTCTTGGGATCGATACTGGGGGATCCCACAAACTCTTCGTGACCGATAAACTCATCTTT.

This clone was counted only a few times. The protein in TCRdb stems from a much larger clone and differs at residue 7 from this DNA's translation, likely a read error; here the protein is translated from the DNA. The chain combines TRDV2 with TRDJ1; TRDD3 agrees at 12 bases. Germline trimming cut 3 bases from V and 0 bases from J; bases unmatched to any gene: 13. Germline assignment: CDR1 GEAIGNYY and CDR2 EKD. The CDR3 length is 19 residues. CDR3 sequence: CACDFLAGGYAGYTDKLIF. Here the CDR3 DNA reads TGTGCCTGTGACTTCTTGGCTGGGGGATACGCGGGCTACACCGATAAACTCATCTTT.

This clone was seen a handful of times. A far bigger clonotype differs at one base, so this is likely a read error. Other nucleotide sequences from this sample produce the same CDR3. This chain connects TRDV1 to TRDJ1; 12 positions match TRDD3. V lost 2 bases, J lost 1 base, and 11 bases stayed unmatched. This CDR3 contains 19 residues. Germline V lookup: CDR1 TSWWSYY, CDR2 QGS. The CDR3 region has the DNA TGTGCTCTTGGGGAAGAGACGGTCTGGGGGATACGGATCACCGATAAACTCATCTTT. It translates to CALGEETVWGIRITDKLIF.

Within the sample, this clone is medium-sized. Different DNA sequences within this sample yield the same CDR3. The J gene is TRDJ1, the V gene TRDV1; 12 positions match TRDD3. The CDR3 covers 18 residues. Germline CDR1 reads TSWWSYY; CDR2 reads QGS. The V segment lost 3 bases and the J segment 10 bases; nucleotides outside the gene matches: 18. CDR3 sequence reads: CALGDHRRAGGYAGRLIF. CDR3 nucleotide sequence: TGTGCTCTTGGGGACCACCGGCGGGCTGGGGGATACGCGGGCAGACTCATCTTT.

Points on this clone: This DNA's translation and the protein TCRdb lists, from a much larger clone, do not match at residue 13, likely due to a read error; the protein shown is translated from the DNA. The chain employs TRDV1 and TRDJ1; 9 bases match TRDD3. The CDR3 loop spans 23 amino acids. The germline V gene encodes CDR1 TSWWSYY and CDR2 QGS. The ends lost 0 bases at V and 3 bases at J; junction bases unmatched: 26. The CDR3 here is CALGELRLYWGTTSRPDSDKLIF. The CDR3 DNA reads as TGTGCTCTTGGGGAACTGCGGTTGTACTGGGGGACGACGAGCCGGCCAGACTCCGATAAACTCATCTTT.

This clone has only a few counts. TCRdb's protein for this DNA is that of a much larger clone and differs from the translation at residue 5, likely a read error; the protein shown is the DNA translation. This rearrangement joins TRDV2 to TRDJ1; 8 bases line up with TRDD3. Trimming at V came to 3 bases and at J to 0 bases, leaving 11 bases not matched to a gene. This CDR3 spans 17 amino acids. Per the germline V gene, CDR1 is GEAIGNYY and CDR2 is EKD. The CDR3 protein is CACDAVSWGNNTDKLIF. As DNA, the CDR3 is TGTGCCTGTGACGCAGTAAGCTGGGGGAACAACACCGATAAACTCATCTTT.

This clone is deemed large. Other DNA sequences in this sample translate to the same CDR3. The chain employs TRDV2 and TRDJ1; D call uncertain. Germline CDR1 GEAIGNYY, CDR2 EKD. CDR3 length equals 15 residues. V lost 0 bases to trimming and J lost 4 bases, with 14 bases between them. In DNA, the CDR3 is TGTGCCTGTGACACCGTAGGAGGCGCGAGCGATAAACTCATCTTT. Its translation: CACDTVGGASDKLIF.

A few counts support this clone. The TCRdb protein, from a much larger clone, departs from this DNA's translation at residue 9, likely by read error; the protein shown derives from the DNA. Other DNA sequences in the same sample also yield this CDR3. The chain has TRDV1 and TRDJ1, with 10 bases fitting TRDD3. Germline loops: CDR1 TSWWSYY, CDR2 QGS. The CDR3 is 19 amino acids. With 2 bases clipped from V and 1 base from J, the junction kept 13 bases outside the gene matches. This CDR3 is CALGEETVRGIRITDKLIF. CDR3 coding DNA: TGTGCTCTTGGGGAAGAGACGGTCCGGGGGATACGAATCACCGATAAACTCATCTTT.

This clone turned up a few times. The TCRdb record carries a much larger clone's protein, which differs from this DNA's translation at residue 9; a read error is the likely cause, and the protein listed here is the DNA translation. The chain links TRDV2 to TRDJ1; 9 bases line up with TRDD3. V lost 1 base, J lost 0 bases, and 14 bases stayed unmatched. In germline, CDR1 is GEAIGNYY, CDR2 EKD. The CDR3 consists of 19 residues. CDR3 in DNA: TGTGCCTGTGACACACTATATGCTAGGGGATACGAAAACACCGATAAACTCATCTTT. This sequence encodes CACDTLYARGYENTDKLIF.

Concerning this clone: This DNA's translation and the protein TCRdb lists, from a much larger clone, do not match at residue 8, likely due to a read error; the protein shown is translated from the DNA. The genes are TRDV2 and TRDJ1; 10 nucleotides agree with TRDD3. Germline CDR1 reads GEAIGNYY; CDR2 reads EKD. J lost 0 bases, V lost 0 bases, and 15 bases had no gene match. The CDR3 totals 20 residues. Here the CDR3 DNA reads TGTGCCTGTGACACCGTGGTCTGCGGGGGATACGTGGGGCACACCGATAAACTCATCTTT. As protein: CACDTVVCGGYVGHTDKLIF.

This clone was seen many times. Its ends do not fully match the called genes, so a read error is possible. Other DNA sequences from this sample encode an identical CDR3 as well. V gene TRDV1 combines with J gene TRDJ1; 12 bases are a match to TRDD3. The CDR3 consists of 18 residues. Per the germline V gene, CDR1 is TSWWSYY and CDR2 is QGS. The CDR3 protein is CALGTPFLILGDTGKLIF. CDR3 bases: TGTGCTCTTGGGACCCCCTTCCTAATACTGGGGGATACCGGTAAACTCATCTTT.

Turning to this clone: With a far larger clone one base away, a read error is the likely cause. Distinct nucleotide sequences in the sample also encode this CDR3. In nucleotides, the CDR3 is TGTGCAGCAAGGGCTTCCTACTCACCCATCTGGGGGATACGCAGAACAGCGCAACTCTTCTTT. Amino acid sequence: CAARASYSPIWGIRRTAQLFF. V is TRAV29/DV5 and J is TRDJ2, with 12 bases fitting TRDD3. Per the germline V gene, CDR1 is NSMFDY and CDR2 is ISSIKDK. The CDR3 extends over 21 amino acids.